The 19 T cell receptor beta chains below come from one sample, sequenced in a study of metastatic and nonmetastatic thyroid tumors. TCRdb reanalyzed the PCR reads with MiXCR. The sample yields around 22,000 clones, less than 45% seen once. No patient had received any treatment before thyroid surgery. The specimen was blood. These receptor sequences come from a male donor with papillary thyroid cancer or a benign thyroid nodule (not recorded which). Some clones in this sample may be carry-over from other donors' samples.

The CDR3 nucleotides read TGCAGTGCTCCGAGTCTTCGTAGCGGGTTGCGAACAGATACGCAGTATTTT. It specifies CSAPSLRSGLRTDTQYF. The chain is built from TRBV20-1 and TRBJ2-3; 7 positions match TRBD2. CDR3 length: 17 amino acids. Germline CDR1 DFQATT, CDR2 SNEGSKA (reference sequence). Trimming took 5 bases from V and 3 from J; bases not matched to a gene: 17.

The sample holds many counts of this clone. This CDR3 is CAWRGRGTDTQYF. The DNA of the CDR3 is TGTGCCTGGAGAGGCCGGGGCACAGATACGCAGTATTTT. V and J are TRBV30 and TRBJ2-3; D unclear. CDR3 size: 13 residues. Germline values: CDR1 GTSNPN, CDR2 SVGIG (reference sequence). V gave up 3 bases and J gave up 1 base, with 8 bases separating them.

This clone was counted a few times. This chain connects TRBV30 to TRBJ2-7, with 12 bases aligning to TRBD1. Germline V CDR1 and CDR2: GTSNPN, SVGIG (reference sequence). V trimming: 3 bases; J trimming: 5 bases; junction bases outside the gene matches: 20. The CDR3 has 19 residues. For the CDR3, the DNA is TGTGCCTGGAGGGGGTTCGCCCGGGACAGGGGGCACCCAACCCACGAGCAGTACTTC. Translating gives CAWRGFARDRGHPTHEQYF.

This clone ranks as medium-sized. This rearrangement joins TRBV2 to TRBJ2-5, with no clear D. Germline assignment: CDR1 SNHLY and CDR2 FYNNEI. The CDR3 covers 14 residues. The V end lost 4 bases, the J end lost 2 bases, and 11 bases lay between the germline ends. The CDR3 DNA sequence: TGTGCCAGCAGTGTTAGGGCCATACAAGAGACCCAGTACTTC. This sequence encodes CASSVRAIQETQYF.

The chain has TRBV15 and TRBJ2-5; TRBD2 is a possible D gene (5 bases). Germline-derived CDR1 and CDR2 are LNHNV and YYDKDF (reference sequence). The CDR3 covers 14 residues. V shed 5 bases and J shed 0 bases, with 10 bases lying between them. CDR3 sequence reads: CATSGGRNQETQYF. CDR3 DNA: TGTGCCACCAGCGGAGGTCGGAACCAAGAGACCCAGTACTTC.

This clone has a count of ten or more. The chain joins TRBV7-9 to TRBJ2-7; D ambiguous. The CDR3 has 14 residues. Deletions cut 1 base from V and 2 bases from J, with 9 bases between. Germline assignment: CDR1 SEHNR and CDR2 FQNEAQ (reference sequence). The CDR3 loop reads CASSLGQETYEQYF. CDR3 in DNA: TGTGCCAGCAGCTTAGGGCAGGAGACCTACGAGCAGTACTTC.

This clone ranks as medium-sized. The CDR3 DNA is TGTGCCAGCAGCTCCCGGGGACAGGGGTCCTATGGCTACACCTTC. Residues: CASSSRGQGSYGYTF. V gene TRBV9 combines with J gene TRBJ1-2; the match to TRBD1 covers 10 bases. Germline assignment: CDR1 SGDLS and CDR2 YYNGEE. The CDR3 consists of 15 residues. V dropped 4 bases and J dropped 4; count of bases not matched to a gene: 7.

This rearrangement joins TRBV6-1 to TRBJ1-2, with D unresolved. The CDR3 consists of 11 residues. CDR1 MNHNS and CDR2 SASEGT come from the germline V gene. V was shortened by 5 bases and J by 4 bases, with 5 bases between the two germline ends. CDR3: CASSKVYGYTF. The CDR3 region has the DNA TGTGCCAGCAGTAAGGTCTATGGCTACACCTTC.

Only a few counts were recorded for this clone. The gene calls are TRBV27 and TRBJ1-4; TRBD1 might be the D (6 bases). The V end lost 0 bases, the J end lost 5 bases, and 13 bases lay between the germline ends. The CDR3 loop spans 16 amino acids. CDR1 is MNHEY and CDR2 is SMNVEV in the germline V gene (reference sequence). The CDR3 sequence: CASSLSGGRGNEKLFF. CDR3 bases: TGTGCCAGCAGTTTATCGGGGGGCAGGGGAAATGAAAAACTGTTTTTT.

This clone was observed many times. A read error is likely, as this CDR3 ends without the conserved phenylalanine or tryptophan. V usage is TRBV11-3 and J usage is TRBJ2-1, with a weak D call TRBD2 (6 bases). The germline V gene encodes CDR1 SGHNT and CDR2 YENEEA. This CDR3 spans 17 amino acids. V dropped 2 bases and J dropped 5 bases, with 19 bases sitting between them. DNA for the CDR3: TGTGCCAGCAGCTTAATGCGGGGACCTGGTATTCACAATGAGCAGTTCGTC. Amino acid sequence: CASSLMRGPGIHNEQFV.

This rearrangement joins TRBV27 to TRBJ2-2; D remains unclear. Trimming stripped 2 bases from V and 7 bases from J, with 8 bases between. Germline assignment: CDR1 MNHEY and CDR2 SMNVEV (reference sequence). There are 13 residues in the CDR3. CDR3 residues: CASSLEVVGELFF. The CDR3 region has the DNA TGTGCCAGCAGTTTAGAGGTCGTCGGGGAGCTGTTTTTT.

This clone is judged medium-sized. The chain links TRBV7-2 to TRBJ2-3; D is possibly TRBD2 (6 bases). The CDR3 has 16 amino acids. Germline V gene sequence: CDR1 SGHTA, CDR2 FQGNSA. V was shortened by 2 bases and J by 0 bases, with 12 bases between the two germline ends. The CDR3 reads CASSLLGGDSTDTQYF. For the CDR3, the DNA is TGTGCCAGCAGCTTACTCGGCGGGGATAGCACAGATACGCAGTATTTT.

In this sample, this clone turned up many times. This may be a read error, as it is one base from a much larger clone. The gene calls are TRBV11-3 and TRBJ2-1; the D gene is possibly TRBD1 (5 bases). Trimming took 1 base from V and 10 from J, leaving 11 bases between them. The CDR3 has 13 amino acids. Looked up from germline, CDR1 is SGHNT and CDR2 is YENEEA. The CDR3 reads CASSLGPRTEQFF. DNA of the CDR3: TGTGCCAGCAGCTTAGGTCCGAGGACAGAGCAGTTCTTC.

This clone was counted between two and nine times. The chain combines TRBV6-1 with TRBJ2-7; D is uncertain. Germline CDR1 reads MNHNS; CDR2 reads SASEGT. This CDR3 is built from 16 residues. V gave up 3 bases and J gave up 2 bases, with 17 bases separating them. In DNA, the CDR3 is TGTGCCAGCAGTGATAGTCCCTCGACTGCCACCTACGAGCAGTACTTC. Translated, it gives CASSDSPSTATYEQYF.

This clone was recorded many times. V is TRBV12-3 or TRBV12-4 and J is TRBJ2-1; D not certain. The V end was cut by 5 bases, the J end by 0 bases, with 11 bases between. The CDR3 length is 15 residues. The DNA of the CDR3 is TGTGCCAGCAGTGACTGGATGAGCTCCTACAATGAGCAGTTCTTC. It codes for CASSDWMSSYNEQFF.

In this sample, this clone turned up once. The chain is built from TRBV20-1 and TRBJ2-5, with D perhaps matching TRBD1 (6 bases). V dropped 0 bases and J dropped 2 bases, with 19 bases sitting between them. The CDR3 has 17 amino acids. CDR1 is DFQATT and CDR2 is SNEGSKA in the germline V gene (reference sequence). The CDR3 DNA reads TGCAGTGCTAGAGATCTGATCAACCGGGACAAACAAGAGACCCAGTACTTC. Translation gives CSARDLINRDKQETQYF.

CDR3 loop: CASSLTADGYTF. The CDR3 DNA reads as TGCGCCAGCAGCTTGACAGCGGATGGCTACACCTTC. The chain combines TRBV5-1 with TRBJ1-2; no firm D call. The CDR3 covers 12 residues. CDR1 and CDR2 from the germline V gene are SGHRS and YFSETQ. The V gene lost 1 base and the J gene lost 6 bases, with 7 bases spanning the gap.

This clone was picked up many times. The chain joins TRBV29-1 to TRBJ2-5, with D tentatively TRBD1 (5 bases). This CDR3 is built from 14 residues. V lost 3 bases, J lost 4 bases, and 15 bases lay in between. The V gene's germline CDR1 is SQVTM and CDR2 ANQGSEA. Here the CDR3 reads CSVDGQGVLETQYF. The CDR3 coding sequence is TGCAGCGTTGACGGTCAGGGCGTTTTAGAGACCCAGTACTTC.

The chain links TRBV20-1 to TRBJ2-1, with 13 positions matching TRBD2. The CDR3 loop spans 16 amino acids. CDR1 is DFQATT, CDR2 SNEGSKA, per germline (reference sequence). V dropped 0 bases and J dropped 10; count of bases not matched to a gene: 9. CDR3 protein: CSARDWTSGGYSEQFF. DNA for the CDR3: TGCAGTGCTAGAGACTGGACTAGCGGGGGTTACAGCGAGCAGTTCTTC.